Listed below are T cell receptor beta chains from one sample, sequenced in a study of CD8 T cells in Susac syndrome. A single record per CDR3 protein comes from TCRdb applying MiXCR to the immunoSEQ multiplex PCR reads. The sample holds about 130,000 distinct CDR3 sequences, roughly 89% seen once. Sequenced sample: CD8+ T cells from PBMCs. These receptors were obtained from a human donor with multiple sclerosis. Each CDR3 is given with its conserved first and last residue. A D gene is named only where the DNA matches it firmly. Rows give clone size only sometimes, using once, few, many, or a class for an expanded clone.

>TRBJ2-2|TRBD2|TRBV6-2/TRBV6-3|.
TGTGCCAGCAGATCACTAGCGGGAGTAAAGAACACCGGGGAGCTGTTTTTT
CASRSLAGVKNTGELFF
>TRBJ1-6|.|TRBV25-1|.
TGTGCCAGCAGTGGGGGGACCCAGAGCACACCCCTCCACTTT
CASSGGTQSTPLHF
>TRBJ2-6|TRBD2|TRBV24-1|.
TGTGCCACCAGTCCCGGGACTAGCGGGATTGGGGCCAACGTCCTGACTTTC
CATSPGTSGIGANVLTF
>TRBJ2-7|.|TRBV11-2|.
TGTGCCAGCAGTCCCGGGTCCGTCTACGAGCAGTACTTC
CASSPGSVYEQYF
>TRBJ2-2|TRBD1|TRBV10-3|.
TGTGCCATCAGTGTTTGGCAGGGGGCCGGTAACACCGGGGAGCTGTTTTTT
CAISVWQGAGNTGELFF
>TRBJ2-7|.|TRBV6-6|.
TGTGCCAGCACCGCCTGGGACGGGAACTACGAGCAGTACTTC
CASTAWDGNYEQYF
>TRBJ2-2|TRBD1|TRBV10-3|.
TGTGCCATCAGTGAGTCAGGGGGCGCGAACACCGGGGAGCTGTTTTTT
CAISESGGANTGELFF
>TRBJ2-1|.|TRBV6-1|.
TGTGCCAGCATTACCTTAAAGGGATCCTACAATGAGCAGTTCTTC
CASITLKGSYNEQFF
>TRBJ2-2|.|TRBV4-1|.
TGCGCCAGCAGCCAATCCAAGGGTAACACCGGGGAGCTGTTTTTT
CASSQSKGNTGELFF
>TRBJ2-2|.|TRBV7-2|.
TGTGCCAGCAAACAGGGCCCCTACACCGGGGAGCTGTTTTTT
CASKQGPYTGELFF
>TRBJ2-7|TRBD1|TRBV6-5|once
TGTGCCAGCAGCCAGGGGACAGGGGGCCCCTACGAGCAGTACTTC
CASSQGTGGPYEQYF
>TRBJ2-4|TRBD2|TRBV5-4|.
TGTGCCAGCAGCTTGGCCATAAGCGGGACGGACATTCAGTACTTC
CASSLAISGTDIQYF
>TRBJ2-7|TRBD2|TRBV20-1|.
TGCAGTAAGGAGGATCCAACGGGAGGGCCCTACGAGCAGTACTTC
CSKEDPTGGPYEQYF
>TRBJ2-7|.|TRBV3-1|once
TGTGCCAGCAGCCAAGTGGTTTCTTCTAGCTCCTACGAGCAGTACTTC
CASSQVVSSSSYEQYF
>TRBJ1-5|TRBD1|TRBV7-9|.
TGTGCCAGCAGCGACCGGGACAGTAGCAATCAGCCCCAGCATTTT
CASSDRDSSNQPQHF
>TRBJ2-7|.|TRBV30|.
TGTGCCTGGTCCCGGGACATACTCTACGAGCAGTACTTC
CAWSRDILYEQYF
>TRBJ1-2|.|TRBV12-3/TRBV12-4|.
TGTGCCAGCACCCGGGGAGACAGCTATGGCTACACCTTC
CASTRGDSYGYTF
>TRBJ2-1|.|TRBV19|few
TGTGCCAGTAGTATAGCGGGGGATGAGCAGTTCTTC
CASSIAGDEQFF
>TRBJ2-7|.|TRBV9|.
TGTGCCAGCAGCGATGGAGCGGAGCGGTCCTACGAGCAGTACTTC
CASSDGAERSYEQYF
>TRBJ1-1|TRBD1|TRBV13|.
TGTGCCAGCAGCTTGGGACAGCCGAACACTGAAGCTTTCTTT
CASSLGQPNTEAFF
>TRBJ1-1|.|TRBV19|.
TGTGCCAGCCGAAGACCTATGAACACTGAAGCTTTCTTT
CASRRPMNTEAFF
>TRBJ2-5|TRBD2|TRBV29-1|.
TGCAGCGTTGAAGTATCGGGTAGCGGGCCCCAAGAGACCCAGTACTTC
CSVEVSGSGPQETQYF
>TRBJ1-1|.|TRBV18|.
TGTGCCAGCTCACCAGATGAGGGACCTGGGAACACTGAAGCTTTCTTT
CASSPDEGPGNTEAFF
>TRBJ2-1|.|TRBV13|.
TGTGCCAGCAGCTTAGGCCGGAGGGGAGAGCCCGATGAGCAGTTCTTC
CASSLGRRGEPDEQFF
>TRBJ2-5|TRBD1|TRBV29-1|.
TGCAGCGTTGAGGACAGGGGGGAGACCCAGTACTTC
CSVEDRGETQYF
>TRBJ2-7|.|TRBV6-5|.
TGTGCCAGCAGTCCCTCGGAGGGCTGGGAGCAGTACTTC
CASSPSEGWEQYF